This TCR beta chain was sequenced in a study of blood T cell repertoires in COVID-19. For the study at large: PBMCs, B-cell-depleted T cells, or T cells provided the cDNA or gDNA that made up the material.

CDR1 and CDR2 (germline): MGHRA, YSYEKL. The CDR3 sequence is 17 residues long. Trimming cost V 0 bases and J 4 bases, with 15 bases left between them. This study enrolled people aged about 18 to 90 from under 25 US geographic areas. Authors' methods: Reference gene primer amplification in the assay estimated nucleated cell counts. Libraries were prepared by immunoSEQ multiplex PCR; TCRdb keeps only in-frame clonotypes and omits some of them. The DNA gave D and trimming, while V, J and clone size come from that table. In the table there are 300,000 to 400,000 clones, roughly 85% of which are singletons.

The sequenced material came from PBMCs or T cells enriched from blood (not recorded which). This chain joins TRBV4-1 and TRBJ1-4; possibly TRBD1 for D (6 bases). The receptor's source is a woman younger than 45 who had been exposed to COVID-19. The CDR3: CASSQDLWDTFNEKLFF. The CDR3 region has the DNA TGCGCCAGCAGCCAAGATCTATGGGACACATTTAATGAAAAACTGTTTTTT.